The sequence of this T cell receptor (beta chain) was determined in a study of T cells in Graves' hyperthyroidism and ophthalmopathy. Study-wide findings and caveats: Blood also showed most of the thyroid clonotypes that were expanded above 0.001.

There are many counts of this clonotype. Its target is not known. There were TCR beta CDR3 regions amplified from RNA transcripts. The TCR CDR3 first-round RT-PCR relied on the HTBI primer set. Each CDR3 protein is one row after TCRdb ran MiXCR on the multiplex PCR reads. The sample shows 300,000 to 450,000 distinct CDR3 sequences, 15% to 19% of them seen only once. The germline CDR1 and CDR2 sequences are SNHLY and FYNNEI. V trimming: 3 bases; J trimming: 8 bases; junction bases outside the gene matches: 12. This CDR3 has 15 amino acids. The chain has TRBV2 and TRBJ1-2; 7 positions match TRBD1. The sequence was obtained from a young woman with Graves' hyperthyroidism that later progressed to Graves' ophthalmopathy. The source material was blood. This CDR3 reads CASSESKGAPWGYTF. CDR3 nucleotide sequence: TGTGCCAGCAGTGAGTCGAAGGGGGCACCTTGGGGCTACACCTTC.